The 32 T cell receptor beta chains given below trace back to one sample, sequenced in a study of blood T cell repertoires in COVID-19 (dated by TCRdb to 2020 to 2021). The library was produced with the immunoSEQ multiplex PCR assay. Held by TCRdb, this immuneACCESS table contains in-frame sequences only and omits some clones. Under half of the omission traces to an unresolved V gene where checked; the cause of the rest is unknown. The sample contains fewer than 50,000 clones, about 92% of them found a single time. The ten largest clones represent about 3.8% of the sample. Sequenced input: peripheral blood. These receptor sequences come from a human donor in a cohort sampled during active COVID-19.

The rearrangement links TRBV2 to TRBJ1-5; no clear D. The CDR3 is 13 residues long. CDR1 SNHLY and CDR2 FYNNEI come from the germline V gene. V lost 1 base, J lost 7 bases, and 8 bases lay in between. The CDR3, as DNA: TGTGCCAGCAGTGAAGGGTGGGCCCAGCCCCAGCATTTT. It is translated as CASSEGWAQPQHF.

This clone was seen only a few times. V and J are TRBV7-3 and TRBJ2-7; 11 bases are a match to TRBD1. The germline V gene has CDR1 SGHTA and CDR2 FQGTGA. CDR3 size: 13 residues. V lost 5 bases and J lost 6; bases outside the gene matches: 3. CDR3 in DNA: TGTGCCAGCAGCCCGGGACAGGGGGGCGAGCAGTACTTC. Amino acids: CASSPGQGGEQYF.

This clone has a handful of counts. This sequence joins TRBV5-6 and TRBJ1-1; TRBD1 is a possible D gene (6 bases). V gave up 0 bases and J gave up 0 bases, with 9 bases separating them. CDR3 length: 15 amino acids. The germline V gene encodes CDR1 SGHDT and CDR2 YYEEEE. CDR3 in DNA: TGTGCCAGCAGCTTGGGACAGGCTGTGAACACTGAAGCTTTCTTT. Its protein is CASSLGQAVNTEAFF. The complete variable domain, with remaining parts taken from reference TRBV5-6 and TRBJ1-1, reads DAGVTQSPTHLIKTRGQQVTLRCSPKSGHDTVSWYQQALGQGPQFIFQYYEEEERQRGNFPDRFSGHQFPNYSSELNVNALLLGDSALYLCASSLGQAVNTEAFFGQGTRLTVV.

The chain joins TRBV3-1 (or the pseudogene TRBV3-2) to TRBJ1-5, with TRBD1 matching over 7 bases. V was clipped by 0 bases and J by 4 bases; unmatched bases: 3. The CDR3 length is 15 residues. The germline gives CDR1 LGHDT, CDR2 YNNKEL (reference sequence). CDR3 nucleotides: TGTGCCAGCAGCCAAGATCTGGGACAGAATCAGCCCCAGCATTTT. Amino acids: CASSQDLGQNQPQHF.

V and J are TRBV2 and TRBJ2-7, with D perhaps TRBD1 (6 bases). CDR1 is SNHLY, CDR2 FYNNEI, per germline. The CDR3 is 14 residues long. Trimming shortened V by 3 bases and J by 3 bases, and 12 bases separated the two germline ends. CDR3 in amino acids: CASSDGWTVYEQYF. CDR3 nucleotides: TGTGCCAGCAGTGACGGGTGGACAGTCTACGAGCAGTACTTC.

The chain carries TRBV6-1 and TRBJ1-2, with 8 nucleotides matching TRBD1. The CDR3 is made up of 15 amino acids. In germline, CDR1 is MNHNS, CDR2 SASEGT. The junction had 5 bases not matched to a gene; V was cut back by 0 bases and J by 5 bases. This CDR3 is CASSEAIQGVYGYTF. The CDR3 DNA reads TGTGCCAGCAGTGAAGCAATACAGGGGGTATATGGCTACACCTTC.

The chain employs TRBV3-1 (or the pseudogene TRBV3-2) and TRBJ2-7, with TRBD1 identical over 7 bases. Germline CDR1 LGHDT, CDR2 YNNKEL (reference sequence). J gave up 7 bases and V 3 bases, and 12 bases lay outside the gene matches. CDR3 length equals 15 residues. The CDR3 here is CASSQGLTGASEQYF. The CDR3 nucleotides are TGTGCCAGCAGCCAGGGGCTAACAGGGGCCAGTGAGCAGTACTTC.

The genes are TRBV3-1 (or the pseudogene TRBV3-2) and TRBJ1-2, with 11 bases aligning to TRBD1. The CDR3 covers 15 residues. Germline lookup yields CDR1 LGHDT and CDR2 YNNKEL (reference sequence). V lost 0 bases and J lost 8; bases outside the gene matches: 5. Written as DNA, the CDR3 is TGTGCCAGCAGCCAAGAGTCGGGGACAGGGGGAGGCTACACCTTC. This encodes CASSQESGTGGGYTF.

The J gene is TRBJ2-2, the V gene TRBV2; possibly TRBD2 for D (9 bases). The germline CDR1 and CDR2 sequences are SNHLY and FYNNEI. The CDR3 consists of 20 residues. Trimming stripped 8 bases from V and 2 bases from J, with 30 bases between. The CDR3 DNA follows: TGTGCCAGCGGGAGCGGGACAGGTTGGGCTAGCGGGACCAACACCGGGGAGCTGTTTTTT. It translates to CASGSGTGWASGTNTGELFF.

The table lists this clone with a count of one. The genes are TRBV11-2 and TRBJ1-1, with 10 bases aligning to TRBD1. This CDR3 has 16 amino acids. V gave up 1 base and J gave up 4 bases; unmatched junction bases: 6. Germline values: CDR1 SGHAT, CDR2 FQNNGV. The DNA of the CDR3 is TGTGCCAGCAGCTTAGGGACAGGGGGAAGGTTCACTGAAGCTTTCTTT. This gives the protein CASSLGTGGRFTEAFF.

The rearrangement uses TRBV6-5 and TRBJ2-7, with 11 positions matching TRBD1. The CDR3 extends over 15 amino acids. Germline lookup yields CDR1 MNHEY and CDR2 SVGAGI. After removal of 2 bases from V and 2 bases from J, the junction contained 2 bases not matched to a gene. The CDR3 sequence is CASSYRDRGTYEQYF. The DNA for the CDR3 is TGTGCCAGCAGTTACAGGGACAGGGGGACCTACGAGCAGTACTTC.

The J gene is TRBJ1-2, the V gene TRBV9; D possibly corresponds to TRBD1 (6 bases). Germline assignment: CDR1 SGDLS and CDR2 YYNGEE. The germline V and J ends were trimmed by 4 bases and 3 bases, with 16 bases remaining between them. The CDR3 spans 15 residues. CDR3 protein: CASSQRGGGDYGYTF. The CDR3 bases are TGTGCCAGCAGCCAAAGGGGAGGGGGTGACTATGGCTACACCTTC.

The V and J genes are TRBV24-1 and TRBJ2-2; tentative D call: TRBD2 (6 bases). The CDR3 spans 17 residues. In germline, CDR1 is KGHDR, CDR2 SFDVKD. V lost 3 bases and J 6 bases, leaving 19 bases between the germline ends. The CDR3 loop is CATSDARGGLYPGELFF. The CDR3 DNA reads TGTGCCACCAGTGATGCGCGTGGAGGGCTATACCCCGGGGAGCTGTTTTTT.

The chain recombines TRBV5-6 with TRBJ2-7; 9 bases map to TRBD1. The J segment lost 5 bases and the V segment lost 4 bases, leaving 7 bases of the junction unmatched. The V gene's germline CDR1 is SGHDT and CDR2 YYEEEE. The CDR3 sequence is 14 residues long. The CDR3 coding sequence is TGTGCCAGCAGCGAACGGGGACAGGGAAACGAGCAGTACGTC. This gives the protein CASSERGQGNEQYV.

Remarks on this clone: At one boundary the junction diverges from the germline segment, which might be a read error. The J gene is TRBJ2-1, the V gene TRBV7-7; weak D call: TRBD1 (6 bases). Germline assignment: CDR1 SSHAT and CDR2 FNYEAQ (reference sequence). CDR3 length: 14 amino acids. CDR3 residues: CASSLIQQGNEQFF. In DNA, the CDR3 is TGTGCTAGCAGCTTAATCCAACAGGGAAATGAGCAGTTCTTC.

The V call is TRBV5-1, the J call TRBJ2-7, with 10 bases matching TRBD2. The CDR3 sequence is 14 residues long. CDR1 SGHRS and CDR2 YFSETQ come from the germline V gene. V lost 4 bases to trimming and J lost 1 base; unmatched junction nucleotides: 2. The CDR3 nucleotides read TGCGCCAGCAGCCCGACTAGCGGGTCCTACGAGCAGTACGTC. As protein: CASSPTSGSYEQYV.

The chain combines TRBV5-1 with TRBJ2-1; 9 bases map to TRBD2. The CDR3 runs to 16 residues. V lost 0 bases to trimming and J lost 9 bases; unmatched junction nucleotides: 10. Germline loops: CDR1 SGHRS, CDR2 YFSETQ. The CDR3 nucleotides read TGCGCCAGCAGCTTGGATGGCGGGAGGGCCTTGGGTGAGCAGTTCTTC. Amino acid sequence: CASSLDGGRALGEQFF.

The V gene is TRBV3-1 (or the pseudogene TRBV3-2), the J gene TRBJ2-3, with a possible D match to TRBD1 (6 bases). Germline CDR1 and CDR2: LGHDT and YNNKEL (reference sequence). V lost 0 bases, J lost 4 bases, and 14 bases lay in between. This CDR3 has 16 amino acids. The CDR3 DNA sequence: TGTGCCAGCAGCCAAGATAGAACAGGGTCGGCAGATACGCAGTATTTT. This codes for CASSQDRTGSADTQYF.

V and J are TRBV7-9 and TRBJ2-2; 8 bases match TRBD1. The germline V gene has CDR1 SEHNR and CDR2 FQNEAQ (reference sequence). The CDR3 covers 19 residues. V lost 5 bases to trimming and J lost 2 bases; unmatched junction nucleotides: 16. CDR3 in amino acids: CASSVDRGTGVLNTGELFF. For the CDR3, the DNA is TGTGCCAGCAGCGTCGACAGGGGCACGGGGGTATTAAACACCGGGGAGCTGTTTTTT.

This CDR3 is CATSRDQGRLVRPDTQYF. CDR3 in DNA: TGTGCCACCAGCAGAGATCAGGGTCGACTAGTAAGGCCCGATACGCAGTATTTT. V and J are TRBV15 and TRBJ2-3; D may be TRBD2 (6 bases). This CDR3 contains 18 residues. Germline V CDR1 and CDR2: LNHNV, YYDKDF (reference sequence). The V gene lost 0 bases and the J gene lost 6 bases, with 22 bases spanning the gap. The entire variable domain, with the rest obtained from reference TRBV15 and TRBJ2-3, is as follows: DAMVIQNPRYQVTQFGKPVTLSCSQTLNHNVMYWYQQKSSQAPKLLFHYYDKDFNNEADTPDNFQSRRPNTSFCFLDIRSPGLGDTAMYLCATSRDQGRLVRPDTQYFGPGTRLTVL.

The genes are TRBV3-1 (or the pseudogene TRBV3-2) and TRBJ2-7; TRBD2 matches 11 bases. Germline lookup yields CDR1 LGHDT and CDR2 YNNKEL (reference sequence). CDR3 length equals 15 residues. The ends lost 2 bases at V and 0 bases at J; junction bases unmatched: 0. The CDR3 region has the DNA TGTGCCAGCAGCCAAACTAGCGGGAGCTCCTACGAGCAGTACTTC. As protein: CASSQTSGSSYEQYF.

CDR3 in DNA: TGTGCCAGCAGCTTAGGCATGTGGGGGGTGGTCCCCTACGAGCAGTACTTC. Its protein is CASSLGMWGVVPYEQYF. The chain combines TRBV7-8 with TRBJ2-7, with TRBD2 as a possible D gene (6 bases). The CDR3 is 17 amino acids. Trimming pared 1 base from V and 2 bases from J, leaving 18 bases between. Germline CDR1 SGHVS, CDR2 FQNEAQ.

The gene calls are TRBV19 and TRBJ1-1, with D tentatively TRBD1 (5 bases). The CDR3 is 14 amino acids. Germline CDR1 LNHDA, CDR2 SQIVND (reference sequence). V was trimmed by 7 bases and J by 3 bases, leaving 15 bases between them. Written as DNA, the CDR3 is TGTGCCAGTACAGACCAGGGTGGGGACACTGAAGCTTTCTTT. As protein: CASTDQGGDTEAFF.

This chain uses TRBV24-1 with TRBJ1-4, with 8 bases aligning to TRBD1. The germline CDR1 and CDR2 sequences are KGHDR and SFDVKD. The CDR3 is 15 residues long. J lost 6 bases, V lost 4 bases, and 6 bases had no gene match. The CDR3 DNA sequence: TGTGCCACCAGTGAGACCGGGACAGGCCATGAAAAACTGTTTTTT. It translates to CATSETGTGHEKLFF.

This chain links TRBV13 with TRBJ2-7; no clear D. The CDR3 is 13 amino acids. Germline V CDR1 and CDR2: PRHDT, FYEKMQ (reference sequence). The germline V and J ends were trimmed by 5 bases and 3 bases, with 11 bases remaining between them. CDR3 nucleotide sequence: TGTGCCAGCAGCCCCTCCAGGAACTACGAGCAGTACTTC. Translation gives CASSPSRNYEQYF.

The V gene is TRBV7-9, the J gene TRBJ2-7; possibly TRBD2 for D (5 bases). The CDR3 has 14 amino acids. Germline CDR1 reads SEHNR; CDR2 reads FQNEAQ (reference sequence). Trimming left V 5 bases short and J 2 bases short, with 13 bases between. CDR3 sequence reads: CASSPPDGTYEQYF. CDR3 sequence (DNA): TGTGCCAGCAGCCCCCCGGACGGGACCTACGAGCAGTACTTC.

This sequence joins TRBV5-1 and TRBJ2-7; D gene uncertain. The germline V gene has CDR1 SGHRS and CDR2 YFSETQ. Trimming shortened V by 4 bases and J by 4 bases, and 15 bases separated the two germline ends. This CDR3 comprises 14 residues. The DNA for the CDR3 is TGCGCCAGCAGCACCTATGATCCGGGTTACGAGCAGTACTTC. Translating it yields CASSTYDPGYEQYF.

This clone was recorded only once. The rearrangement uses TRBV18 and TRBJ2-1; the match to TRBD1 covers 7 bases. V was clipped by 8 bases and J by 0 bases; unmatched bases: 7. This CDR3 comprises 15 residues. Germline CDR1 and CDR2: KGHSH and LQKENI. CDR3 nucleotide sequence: TGTGCCAGCGCGCCTGGGACAGCCTCCTACAATGAGCAGTTCTTC. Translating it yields CASAPGTASYNEQFF.

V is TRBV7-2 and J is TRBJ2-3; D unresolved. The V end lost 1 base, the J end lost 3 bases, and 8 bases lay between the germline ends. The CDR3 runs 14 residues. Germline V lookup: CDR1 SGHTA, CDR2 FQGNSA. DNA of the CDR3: TGTGCCAGCAGCTTAGTTTTCGGGACAGATACGCAGTATTTT. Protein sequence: CASSLVFGTDTQYF.

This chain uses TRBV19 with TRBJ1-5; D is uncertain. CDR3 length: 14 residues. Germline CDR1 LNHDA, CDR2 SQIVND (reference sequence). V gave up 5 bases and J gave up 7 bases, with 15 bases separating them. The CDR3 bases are TGTGCCAGTAGTGCTCGATACCCGGGGCAGCCCCAGCATTTT. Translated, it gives CASSARYPGQPQHF.

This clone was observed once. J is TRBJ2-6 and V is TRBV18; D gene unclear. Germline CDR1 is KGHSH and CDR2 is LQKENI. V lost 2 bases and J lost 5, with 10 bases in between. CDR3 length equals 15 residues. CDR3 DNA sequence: TGTGCCAGCTCACCATTGCGGTTGTGGGCCAACGTCCTGACTTTC. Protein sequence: CASSPLRLWANVLTF.

The CDR3 loop is CASSPPLVVSSYNEQFF. The CDR3 nucleotides are TGTGCCAGCTCACCACCTTTGGTTGTTAGCTCCTACAATGAGCAGTTCTTC. This chain connects TRBV18 to TRBJ2-1; no definite D call. The germline V gene has CDR1 KGHSH and CDR2 LQKENI. The CDR3 runs 17 residues. V was cut by 0 bases and J by 0 bases, with 12 bases left in between.